A selection of T cell receptor beta chains follows, all from one sample in a study of blood T cell repertoires in COVID-19. Repertoires were generated with immunoSEQ multiplex PCR, while TCRdb's copy carries only in-frame clones and drops some. Of under 130,000 clones listed, roughly four fifths were seen once; the top ten hold approximately 9%. The source material was peripheral blood. The origin of the receptors is a woman in her 70s with acute or convalescent COVID-19. The CDR3 runs from the conserved cysteine through the conserved F or W. D genes are given only for firm matches. Clone size is not always given. Where it is, it says once, few, many or a class for expanded clones.

>TRBJ2-3|-|TRBV9|TRBD2
CASSVEEASGRNYPDTQYF
TGTGCCAGCAGCGTAGAGGAGGCTAGCGGGAGGAATTATCCAGATACGCAGTATTTT
>TRBJ2-1|-|TRBV5-4|TRBD2
CASSPLAGSDEQFF
TGTGCCAGCAGCCCACTAGCGGGAAGCGATGAGCAGTTCTTC
>TRBJ1-1|-|TRBV5-6|-
CASSFNYWAGETEAFF
TGTGCCAGCAGCTTTAATTACTGGGCAGGGGAGACTGAAGCTTTCTTT
>TRBJ1-2|-|TRBV19|-
CASSIRAGDNGYTF
TGTGCCAGTAGTATCAGGGCAGGGGATAATGGCTACACCTTC
>TRBJ2-3|-|TRBV5-4|-
CASSEAGTDTQYF
TGTGCCAGCAGCGAAGCTGGCACAGATACGCAGTATTTT
>TRBJ2-7|-|TRBV7-8|-
CASSLGRAYEQYF
TGTGCCAGCAGCTTAGGCAGGGCCTACGAGCAGTACTTC
>TRBJ2-7|once|TRBV30|TRBD2
CAWSEGTSNEQYF
TGTGCCTGGAGCGAAGGGACTAGCAACGAGCAGTACTTC
>TRBJ2-5|-|TRBV2|-
CASRDRTQQETQYF
TGTGCCAGCAGGGACCGGACTCAACAAGAGACCCAGTACTTC
>TRBJ1-6|-|TRBV3-1/TRBV3-2|-
CASSQDRARGRLPLHF
TGTGCCAGCAGCCAAGATCGTGCCAGGGGCAGGTTACCCCTCCACTTT
>TRBJ1-1|-|TRBV5-1|-
CASSRTGGGRSNTEAFF
TGCGCCAGCAGCCGCACTGGCGGGGGCAGATCGAACACTGAAGCTTTCTTT